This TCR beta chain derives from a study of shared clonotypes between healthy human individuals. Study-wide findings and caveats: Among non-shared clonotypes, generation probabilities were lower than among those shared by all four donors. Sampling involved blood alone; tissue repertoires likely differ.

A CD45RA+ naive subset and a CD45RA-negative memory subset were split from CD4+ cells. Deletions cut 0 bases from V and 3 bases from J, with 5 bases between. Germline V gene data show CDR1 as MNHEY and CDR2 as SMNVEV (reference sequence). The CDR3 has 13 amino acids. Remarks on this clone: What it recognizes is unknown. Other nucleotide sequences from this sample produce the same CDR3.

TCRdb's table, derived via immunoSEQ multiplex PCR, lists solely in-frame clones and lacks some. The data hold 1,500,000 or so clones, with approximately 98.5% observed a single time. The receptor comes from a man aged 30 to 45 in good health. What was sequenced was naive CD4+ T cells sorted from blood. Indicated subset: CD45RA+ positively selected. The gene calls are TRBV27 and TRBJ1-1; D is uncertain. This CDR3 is CASSLSRDTEAFF. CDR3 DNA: TGTGCCAGCAGTTTATCGAGGGACACTGAAGCTTTCTTT.